This entry concerns a single TCR beta chain. These data are taken from a study of somatic mutations in cytotoxic T cells in rheumatoid arthritis. Produced via immunoSEQ multiplex PCR; TCRdb's table is partial and in-frame only. The table has fewer than 20,000 clones, about three quarters seen once; the top ten hold approximately 28%. Trimming took 3 bases from V and 11 from J, leaving 11 bases between them. The CDR3 consists of 11 residues. The germline gives CDR1 MNHEY, CDR2 SMNVEV (reference sequence). Sequencing was performed on CD8+ T cells sorted from blood. The chain is built from TRBV27 and TRBJ2-7; D not resolved. The receptor's source is an adult with rheumatoid arthritis. The CDR3 DNA sequence: TGTGCCAGCAGTTTTGGACGGGCTAAGTACTTC. Protein sequence: CASSFGRAKYF.